Below, 16 T cell receptor beta chains from the same sample are listed, as sequenced in a study of blood T cell repertoires in COVID-19. Profiled with immunoSEQ multiplex PCR; TCRdb holds only in-frame clones, not every one. The data hold under 450,000 clones, with about 88% observed a single time. The specimen sequenced was peripheral blood. The receptors shown here come from an older woman with COVID-19, enrolled during active disease.

The chain combines TRBV6-5 with TRBJ2-1, with D perhaps TRBD1 (6 bases). Between the trimmed V and J ends, which lost 7 bases and 3 bases, there was a span of 13 bases. CDR3 length: 14 residues. Germline V CDR1 and CDR2: MNHEY, SVGAGI. The CDR3 DNA reads TGTGCCAGCACCTCAAAACAGGGCTACAATGAGCAGTTCTTC. This encodes CASTSKQGYNEQFF.

This chain uses TRBV7-6 with TRBJ1-1, with TRBD1 as a possible D gene (5 bases). The germline gives CDR1 SGHVS, CDR2 FNYEAQ. The V gene lost 1 base and the J gene lost 1 base, with 10 bases spanning the gap. The CDR3 extends over 15 amino acids. DNA of the CDR3: TGTGCCAGCAGCTTAGGCAGGGTTCCGAACACTGAAGCTTTCTTT. Translation gives CASSLGRVPNTEAFF.

This chain uses TRBV5-4 with TRBJ2-7; 7 bases agree with TRBD1. From germline, CDR1 is SGHNT and CDR2 YYREEE (reference sequence). The ends lost 0 bases at V and 0 bases at J; junction bases unmatched: 3. This CDR3 contains 15 residues. The CDR3 spells CASSLGTGYSYEQYF. CDR3 in DNA: TGTGCCAGCAGCTTGGGGACAGGCTACTCCTACGAGCAGTACTTC.

The rearrangement uses TRBV27 and TRBJ2-2; 8 bases fit TRBD1. The V segment lost 3 bases and the J segment 4 bases; nucleotides outside the gene matches: 7. CDR1 is MNHEY, CDR2 SMNVEV, per germline (reference sequence). The CDR3 covers 16 residues. The CDR3, as DNA: TGTGCCAGCAGTTTTCAGGGGGCCTTGGGCACCGGGGAGCTGTTTTTT. Amino acids: CASSFQGALGTGELFF.

The J gene is TRBJ2-2, the V gene TRBV4-3; perhaps TRBD2 as D (5 bases). Trimming shortened V by 0 bases and J by 1 base, and 12 bases separated the two germline ends. The germline CDR1 and CDR2 sequences are LGHNA and YSLEER. This CDR3 is 17 amino acids long. In DNA form, the CDR3 reads TGCGCCAGCAGCCAAGAGCCTTCCGGGATGAACACCGGGGAGCTGTTTTTT. It is translated as CASSQEPSGMNTGELFF.

The V and J genes are TRBV5-4 and TRBJ1-3; the match to TRBD1 covers 7 bases. Germline V gene lookup returns CDR1 SGHNT and CDR2 YYREEE (reference sequence). The trim removed 4 bases at V and 2 bases at J, leaving 6 bases unmatched. The CDR3 sequence is 15 residues long. DNA of the CDR3: TGTGCCAGCAGCGCCAATCAGGGGGCTGGAAACACCATATATTTT. This gives the protein CASSANQGAGNTIYF.

The V call is TRBV9, the J call TRBJ2-1, with 8 bases identical to TRBD2. Germline V gives CDR1 SGDLS, CDR2 YYNGEE. The CDR3 length is 14 residues. Germline trimming cut 4 bases from V and 6 bases from J; bases unmatched to any gene: 6. The CDR3 is CASSPGTRTNEQFF. DNA for the CDR3: TGTGCCAGCAGCCCGGGGACTAGAACCAATGAGCAGTTCTTC. The complete variable domain, with remaining parts taken from reference TRBV9 and TRBJ2-1, reads DSGVTQTPKHLITATGQRVTLRCSPRSGDLSVYWYQQSLDQGLQFLIQYYNGEERAKGNILERFSAQQFPDLHSELNLSSLELGDSALYFCASSPGTRTNEQFFGPGTRLTVL.

This clone was observed once. This chain joins TRBV4-3 and TRBJ2-5, with 11 bases fitting TRBD2. V lost 4 bases and J lost 2; bases outside the gene matches: 9. CDR1 and CDR2 from the germline V gene are LGHNA and YSLEER. The CDR3 spans 17 residues. The CDR3 DNA follows: TGCGCCAGCAGCCGATTCGTTAGCGGGGGGGGGCAAGAGACCCAGTACTTC. It is translated as CASSRFVSGGGQETQYF.

J is TRBJ1-2 and V is TRBV7-9, with unresolved D. From germline, CDR1 is SEHNR and CDR2 FQNEAQ (reference sequence). This CDR3 spans 13 amino acids. The ends were cut back, 8 bases at V and 4 bases at J, with 14 bases in the middle. CDR3 coding DNA: TGTGCCAGCGCGGGCGACCAGCTCTATGGCTACACCTTC. It is translated as CASAGDQLYGYTF.

This chain's CDR3 is CASSLSQRGYGYTF. CDR3 DNA: TGTGCCAGCAGCTTAAGTCAAAGGGGCTATGGCTACACCTTC. This chain uses TRBV7-9 with TRBJ1-2; a weak D match, TRBD1 (5 bases). Germline CDR1 and CDR2: SEHNR and FQNEAQ (reference sequence). The CDR3 runs 14 residues. The V end was cut by 2 bases, the J end by 4 bases, with 11 bases between.

The V call is TRBV19, the J call TRBJ1-4; 7 nucleotides line up with TRBD1. Germline V gene lookup returns CDR1 LNHDA and CDR2 SQIVND (reference sequence). The CDR3 has 13 residues. J lost 8 bases, V lost 8 bases, and 8 bases had no gene match. The CDR3 spells CASFRQGGEKLFF. CDR3 nucleotide sequence: TGTGCCAGTTTCCGACAGGGAGGCGAAAAACTGTTTTTT.

This chain uses TRBV27 with TRBJ2-7; 9 bases agree with TRBD2. The length of the CDR3 is 14 residues. The ends lost 5 bases at V and 3 bases at J; junction bases unmatched: 5. Germline CDR1 and CDR2: MNHEY and SMNVEV (reference sequence). The CDR3 sequence is CASSLAGTSYEQYF. CDR3 DNA: TGTGCCAGCAGTCTAGCGGGGACTAGCTACGAGCAGTACTTC.

The gene calls are TRBV4-1 and TRBJ2-7, with D possibly being TRBD2 (5 bases). Germline CDR1 and CDR2: MGHRA and YSYEKL. Trimming removed 1 base at V and 0 bases at J, with 10 bases between. The CDR3 length is 15 residues. The CDR3 sequence is CASSQAKEASYEQYF. The CDR3 region has the DNA TGCGCCAGCAGCCAAGCCAAGGAGGCCTCCTACGAGCAGTACTTC.

This chain uses TRBV11-2 with TRBJ1-2; D gene ambiguous. The germline V gene encodes CDR1 SGHAT and CDR2 FQNNGV. Deletions cut 5 bases from V and 4 bases from J, with 8 bases between. The CDR3 covers 12 residues. The CDR3 spells CASSPSLYGYTF. The CDR3 bases are TGTGCCAGCAGCCCCTCCCTCTATGGCTACACCTTC.

Points on this clone: Additional DNA sequences in this sample encode the identical CDR3. The chain joins TRBV29-1 to TRBJ1-1; unclear D gene. Trimming took off 4 bases at V and 4 bases at J, with 10 bases between the two ends. CDR3 length equals 12 residues. Germline CDR1 SQVTM, CDR2 ANQGSEA. The DNA of the CDR3 is TGCAGCGTTGTCAGAGAGGGCACTGAAGCTTTCTTT. Encoded protein: CSVVREGTEAFF.

The chain recombines TRBV15 with TRBJ2-1; TRBD2 aligns across 8 bases. The germline V gene encodes CDR1 LNHNV and CDR2 YYDKDF (reference sequence). The CDR3 totals 15 residues. Unmatched junction bases numbered 8, after V lost 0 bases and J lost 10 bases. CDR3 DNA: TGTGCCACCAGCAGAGATCCGGGGGGGGTCAGAGAGCAGTTCTTC. Encoded protein: CATSRDPGGVREQFF.